This TCR beta chain came from a study of T cell clusters in autoimmune cytopenias. Study context: A median of about 50,000 TRB reads per sample yielded a median around 2,500 distinct clonotypes.

This CDR3 region has 16 residues. Germline V CDR1 and CDR2: MNHEY, SMNVEV (reference sequence). TRB was amplified by touch-down multiplex PCR, primer pools A and B combined. TCRdb reprocessed the multiplex PCR reads and stores each CDR3 protein as one record, lacking DNA. The sample's table shows almost 15,000 distinct CDR3 sequences. Tens of thousands of genome equivalents of blood DNA were amplified for TRB. The origin of this receptor is a human donor with an autoimmune cytopenia or autoimmune hepatitis (not recorded which). The material sequenced was peripheral blood. The rearrangement links TRBV27 to TRBJ2-5; TCRdb selects TRBD1, and the lack of DNA leaves this call unchecked. CDR3 residues: CASSYSILAPQETQYF.